Listed below are T cell receptor beta chains from one sample, sequenced in a study of CD8+CD57+ T cells in acquired aplastic anemia. TCRdb used MiXCR to reprocess the reads, holding one entry per CDR3 protein. The sample yields roughly 50,000 distinct CDR3 sequences, 55% to 75% seen once. Sequencing input: sorted CD4+, CD8+, or CD8+CD57+ T cells (not recorded which) from PBMCs. Receptors originate from a human donor in good health, serving as a control. Each CDR3 is given with its conserved first and last residue. D genes are given only for firm matches. Not all rows give a size; the values are once, few, many and, for expanded clones, a class.

-	TRBV6-1	TRBJ2-1	TRBD2	TGTGCCAGCAGTGAATTCGCGGGAGGGCCGAGCTCCTACAATGAGCAGTTCTTC	CASSEFAGGPSSYNEQFF
-	TRBV2	TRBJ1-1	-	TGTGCCAGCAGTGTACACGAGAGTAGTAGCACTGAAGCTTTCTTT	CASSVHESSSTEAFF
many	TRBV7-9	TRBJ2-6	-	TGTGCCAGCAGCCCCCGGGAGTCAGACACCCCCTCTGGGGCCAACGTCCTGACTTTC	CASSPRESDTPSGANVLTF
-	TRBV10-2	TRBJ2-7	TRBD2	TGCGCCAGCAGTGAGTCGACTAGCGGGAGACCATACGAGCAGTACTTC	CASSESTSGRPYEQYF
-	TRBV15	TRBJ2-3	TRBD1	TGTGCCACCAGCAGAGATGGACAGGTCAGCACAGATACGCAGTATTTT	CATSRDGQVSTDTQYF
-	TRBV20-1	TRBJ1-1	-	TGCAGTGCTAGATCCACAGGGAGCCAGAACACTGAAGCTTTCTTT	CSARSTGSQNTEAFF
-	TRBV5-1	TRBJ1-2	TRBD1	TGCGCCAGCAGCTTGACAGGGGAGGGGAGGGTCTATGGCTACACCTTC	CASSLTGEGRVYGYTF
-	TRBV20-1	TRBJ2-7	TRBD2	TGCAGTGCCAAGACTAGCGGGAGGGCTCACGAGCAGTACTTC	CSAKTSGRAHEQYF
-	TRBV12-5	TRBJ1-1	-	TGTGCTAGTGGTTTGAGGGCACTGAACACTGAAGCTTTCTTT	CASGLRALNTEAFF
-	TRBV2	TRBJ1-4	-	TGTGCCAGTTTCGCTAATGAAAAACTGTTTTTT	CASFANEKLFF
few	TRBV10-3	TRBJ2-7	-	TGTGCCATCAGTAAAGGACAGGAGCAGTACTTC	CAISKGQEQYF
-	TRBV2	TRBJ1-2	-	TGTGCCAGCAGCGACCCTGTGGGCAGAAGCTATGGCTACACCTTC	CASSDPVGRSYGYTF
-	TRBV2	TRBJ2-2	TRBD2	TGTGCCAGCAGAACACTAGCGGGGGGTACCGGGGAGCTGTTTTTT	CASRTLAGGTGELFF
-	TRBV10-3	TRBJ2-7	-	TGTGCCATCAGTAACCGGGACAACGAGCAGTACTTC	CAISNRDNEQYF
-	TRBV29-1	TRBJ1-2	TRBD1	TGCAGCGTTCGGGACAGTCAGAACTATGACTACACCTTC	CSVRDSQNYDYTF
-	TRBV19	TRBJ1-5	-	TGTGCCAGTAGTAGTTTGTTTAGCAATCAGCCCCAGCATTTT	CASSSLFSNQPQHF
few	TRBV29-1	TRBJ2-5	-	TGCAGCGTTGAACTAGAGACCCAGTACTTC	CSVELETQYF
few	TRBV2	TRBJ2-3	-	TGTGCCAGCAGTCTCCGGGGCCCCGGGGATACGCAGTATTTT	CASSLRGPGDTQYF
many	TRBV20-1	TRBJ2-5	TRBD1	TGCAGTGCTATGGTGGACAGGGCGAGTTCGGAGACCCAGTACTTC	CSAMVDRASSETQYF
-	TRBV2	TRBJ2-1	-	TGTGCCAGCCGCGGACAGGAGCAGTTCTTC	CASRGQEQFF
-	TRBV12-3/TRBV12-4	TRBJ1-1	-	TGTGCCAGCAGTCGGACGGAGAACACTGAAGCTTTCTTT	CASSRTENTEAFF
-	TRBV15	TRBJ2-5	TRBD1	TGTGCCACCAGCAGAGGGACAGGGGTGGGCCAGTACTTC	CATSRGTGVGQYF
-	TRBV15	TRBJ1-6	TRBD1	TGTGCCACCAGCAGAGAGGGACAGGGGGATTCACCCCTCCACTTT	CATSREGQGDSPLHF
-	TRBV20-1	TRBJ1-6	-	TGCAGTGCGCCAGCCGATTCACCCCTCCACTTT	CSAPADSPLHF
once	TRBV7-3	TRBJ2-5	-	TGTGCCAGCAGCTTAACCCCCGAAGAGACCCAGTACTTC	CASSLTPEETQYF
-	TRBV2	TRBJ2-5	-	TGTGCCAGAGTGGGACTCCTAGAAGAGACCCAGTACTTC	CARVGLLEETQYF
-	TRBV5-1	TRBJ1-2	-	TGCGCCAGCAGCAAGGGGGAACGGAGGGATATTATGGGCTACACCTTC	CASSKGERRDIMGYTF
-	TRBV5-5	TRBJ2-7	-	TGTGCCAGCAGCACGGACGTCTACGAGCAGTACTTC	CASSTDVYEQYF
-	TRBV20-1	TRBJ1-1	TRBD1	TGCAGTGCTAGAAACACAGGGGAATTAGAAGCTTTCTTT	CSARNTGELEAFF
-	TRBV7-9	TRBJ1-1	-	TGTGCCAGCAGCTCCGCAGGGAACACTGAAGCTTTCTTT	CASSSAGNTEAFF
-	TRBV10-3	TRBJ2-2	-	TGTGCCAGCAGTGAAGGACCGGGAGAGCTGTTTTTT	CASSEGPGELFF
-	TRBV25-1	TRBJ2-5	-	TGTGCCAGCAGTGATGGCAGGAAAGAGACCCAGTACTTC	CASSDGRKETQYF
-	TRBV7-6	TRBJ2-2	TRBD2	TGTGCCAGCAGCTTCATGGGAGGGTCCGGGGAGCTGTTTTTT	CASSFMGGSGELFF
many	TRBV5-1	TRBJ1-2	-	TGCGCCAGCAGCTTGAAGGGGAACTATGGCTACACCTTC	CASSLKGNYGYTF
-	TRBV2	TRBJ1-4	-	TGTGCCAGCAGTTCGCTACAGGGAGATTATGAAAAACTGTTTTTT	CASSSLQGDYEKLFF
-	TRBV19	TRBJ2-7	TRBD1	TGTGCCAGTAGACTGACAGGGACCTACGAGCAGTACTTC	CASRLTGTYEQYF
-	TRBV13	TRBJ2-5	TRBD2	TGTGCCAGCAGCCCCCGGACTAGCGGGGGAAAGACCCAGTACTTC	CASSPRTSGGKTQYF
-	TRBV29-1	TRBJ2-1	-	TGCAGCGTTGCTCCACAGATGGATGAGCAGTTCTTC	CSVAPQMDEQFF
many	TRBV4-1	TRBJ2-5	-	TGCGCCAGCAGCCAAGCCCCCGGCAGGGTGGAAGAGACCCAGTACTTC	CASSQAPGRVEETQYF
-	TRBV29-1	TRBJ2-1	TRBD1	TGCAGCGTTGAAAGGACAGGGGGCCAAACCTACAATGAGCAGTTCTTC	CSVERTGGQTYNEQFF
-	TRBV10-3	TRBJ2-1	-	TGTGCCATCAGTGAGTCGAGTCAGAGCTCCTACAATGAGCAGTTCTTC	CAISESSQSSYNEQFF
once	TRBV19	TRBJ2-7	-	TGTGCCAGTAGGGCGACACGGGTAGCAGGCGAGCAGTACTTC	CASRATRVAGEQYF
-	TRBV10-3	TRBJ2-5	TRBD1	TGTGCCAGCAGTTACTCTGGGACAGGGGAAGAGACCCAGTACTTC	CASSYSGTGEETQYF
-	TRBV19	TRBJ2-6	-	TGTGCCAGTAGCCAGGGTGGTGGGGCCAACGTCCTGACTTTC	CASSQGGGANVLTF
-	TRBV18	TRBJ1-1	-	TGTGCCAGCTCACCGGTCCAGGGAGTGGGCACTGAAGCTTTCTTT	CASSPVQGVGTEAFF
-	TRBV2	TRBJ2-7	TRBD1	TGTGCCAGCAGTGCCCTCCGGGACAGCACCTACGAGCAGTACTTC	CASSALRDSTYEQYF
many	TRBV3-1	TRBJ1-5	-	TGTGCCAGCAGCGCAGACAGGCGTAATCAGCCCCAGCATTTT	CASSADRRNQPQHF
-	TRBV20-1	TRBJ1-2	-	TGCAGTGCTAGTGGGGGAAAGGACTATGGCTACACCTTC	CSASGGKDYGYTF